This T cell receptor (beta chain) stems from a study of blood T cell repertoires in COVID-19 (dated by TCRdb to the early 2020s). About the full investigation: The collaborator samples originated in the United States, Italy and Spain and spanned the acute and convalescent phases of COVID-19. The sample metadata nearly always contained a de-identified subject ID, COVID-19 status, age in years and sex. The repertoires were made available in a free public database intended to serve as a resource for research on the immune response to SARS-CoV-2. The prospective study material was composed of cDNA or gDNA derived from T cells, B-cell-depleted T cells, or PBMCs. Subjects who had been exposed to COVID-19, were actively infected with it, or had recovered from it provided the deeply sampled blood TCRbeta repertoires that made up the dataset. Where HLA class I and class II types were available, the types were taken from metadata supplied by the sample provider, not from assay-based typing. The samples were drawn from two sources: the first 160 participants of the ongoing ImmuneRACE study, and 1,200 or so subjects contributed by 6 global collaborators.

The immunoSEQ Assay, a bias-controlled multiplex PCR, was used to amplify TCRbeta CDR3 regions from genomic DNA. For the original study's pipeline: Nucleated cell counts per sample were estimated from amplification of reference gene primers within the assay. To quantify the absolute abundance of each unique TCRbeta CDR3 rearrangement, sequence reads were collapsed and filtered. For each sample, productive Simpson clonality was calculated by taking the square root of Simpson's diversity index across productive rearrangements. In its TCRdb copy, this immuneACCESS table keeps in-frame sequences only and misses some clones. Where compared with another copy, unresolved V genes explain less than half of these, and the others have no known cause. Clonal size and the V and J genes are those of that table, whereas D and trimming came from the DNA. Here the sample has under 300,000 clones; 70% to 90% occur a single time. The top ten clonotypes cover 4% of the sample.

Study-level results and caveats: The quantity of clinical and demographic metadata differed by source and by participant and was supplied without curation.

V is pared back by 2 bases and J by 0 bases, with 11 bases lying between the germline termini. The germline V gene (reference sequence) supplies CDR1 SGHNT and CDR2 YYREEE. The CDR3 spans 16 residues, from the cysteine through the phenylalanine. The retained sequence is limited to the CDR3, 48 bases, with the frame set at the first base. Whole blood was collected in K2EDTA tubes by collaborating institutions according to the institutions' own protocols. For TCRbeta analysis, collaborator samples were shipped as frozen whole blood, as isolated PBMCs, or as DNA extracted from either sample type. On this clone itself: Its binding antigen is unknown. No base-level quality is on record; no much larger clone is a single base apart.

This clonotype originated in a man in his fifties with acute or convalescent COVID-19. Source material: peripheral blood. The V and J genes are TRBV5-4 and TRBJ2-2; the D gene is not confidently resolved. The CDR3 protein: CASSFARKANTGELFF. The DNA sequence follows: TGTGCCAGCAGCTTCGCGAGGAAAGCGAACACCGGGGAGCTGTTTTTT.